This T cell receptor (beta chain) was documented in a study of cytomegalovirus exposure and HLA in healthy donors. Study findings and constraints: Rarity characterized most TCR sequences, yet some public TCRs appeared in many donors. According to the study, 150 to 200 TCR beta chains were cytomegalovirus-associated. The authors later found most CMV-associated TCR beta chains appeared HLA-restricted. An ancestry cluster, one associated with Asian ancestry, reportedly showed fewer N-insertions than the approximately 670-donor mean in a later analysis.

The V and J ends lost 2 bases and 3 bases respectively, with 17 bases between them. The V gene's germline CDR1 is MNHNS and CDR2 SASEGT. This CDR3 has 17 amino acids. Both 60 Vbeta primers and 13 Jbeta primers went into the PCR. Assay used: immunoSEQ multiplex PCR; TCRdb lists only in-frame clones, some missing. The top ten hold just under 2% of the sample, which has around 150,000 clones, approximately 86% seen once. This clone was seen a few times. The antigen is undetermined. The clonotype comes from a woman between 18 and 29 years old in good health and CMV-seronegative. The sample was PBMCs. J is TRBJ1-5 and V is TRBV6-1; TRBD1 might be the D (5 bases). As DNA, the CDR3 is TGTGCCAGCAGTGAAACTGACAGTCTATTTAACAATCAGCCCCAGCATTTT. Its translation: CASSETDSLFNNQPQHF.